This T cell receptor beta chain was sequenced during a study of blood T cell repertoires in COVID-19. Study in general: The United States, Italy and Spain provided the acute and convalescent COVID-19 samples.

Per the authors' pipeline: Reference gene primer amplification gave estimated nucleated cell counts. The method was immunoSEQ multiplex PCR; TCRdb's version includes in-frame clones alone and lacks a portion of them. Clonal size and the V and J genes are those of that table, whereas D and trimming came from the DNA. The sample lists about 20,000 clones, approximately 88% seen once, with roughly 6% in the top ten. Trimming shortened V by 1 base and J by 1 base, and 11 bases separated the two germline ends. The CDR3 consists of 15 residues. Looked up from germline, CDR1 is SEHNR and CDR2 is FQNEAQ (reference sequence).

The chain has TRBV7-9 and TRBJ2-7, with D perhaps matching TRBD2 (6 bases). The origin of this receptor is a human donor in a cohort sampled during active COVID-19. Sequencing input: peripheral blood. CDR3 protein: CASSLVDGGSYEQYF. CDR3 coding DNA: TGTGCCAGCAGCTTAGTAGACGGGGGTTCCTACGAGCAGTACTTC. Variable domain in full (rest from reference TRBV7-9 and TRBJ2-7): DTGVSQNPRHKITKRGQNVTFRCDPISEHNRLYWYRQTLGQGPEFLTYFQNEAQLEKSRLLSDRFSAERPKGSFSTLEIQRTEQGDSAMYLCASSLVDGGSYEQYFGPGTRLTVT.